This paragraph reports one TCR beta chain. Its antigen remains unidentified. The data were obtained in a study of glioma-infiltrating T cells after dendritic cell vaccination. Overall study results and limits: Complete blood and tumor specimen sets were limited to few patients.

CDR1 and CDR2 from the germline V gene are ENHRY and SYGVKD. The CDR3 is made up of 15 amino acids. Between the trimmed V and J ends, which lost 2 bases and 0 bases, there was a span of 10 bases. Fresh-frozen tumor tissue and more than two years of survival data were available for all. No glioblastoma patient carried an isocitrate dehydrogenase mutation. Blood PBMC samples: pre-vaccination, two weeks post third vaccination, and at tumor progression. Sequencing used immunoSEQ multiplex PCR; TCRdb keeps in-frame clones, though not all of them. This sample has over 90,000 clones, with roughly 76% found just once.

The sample consisted of blood, taken before dendritic cell vaccination. The receptor was derived from a human donor with glioblastoma. J is TRBJ1-1 and V is TRBV10-3, with no clear D. CDR3 sequence (DNA): TGTGCCATCAGTGAGGGAGAGACTCTGAACACTGAAGCTTTCTTT. The encoded protein is CAISEGETLNTEAFF.